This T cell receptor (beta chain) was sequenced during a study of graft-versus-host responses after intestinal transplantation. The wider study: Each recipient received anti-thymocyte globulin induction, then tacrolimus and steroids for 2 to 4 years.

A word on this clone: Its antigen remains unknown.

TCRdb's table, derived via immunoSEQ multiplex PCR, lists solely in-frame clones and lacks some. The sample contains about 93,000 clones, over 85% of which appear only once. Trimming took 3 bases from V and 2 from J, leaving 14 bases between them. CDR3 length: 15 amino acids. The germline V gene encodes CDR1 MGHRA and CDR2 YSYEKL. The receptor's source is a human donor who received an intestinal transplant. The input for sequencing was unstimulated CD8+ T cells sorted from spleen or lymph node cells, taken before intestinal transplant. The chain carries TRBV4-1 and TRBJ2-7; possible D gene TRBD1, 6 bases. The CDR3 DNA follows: TGCGCCAGCAGCCACGGACAGAGTAACCCCTACGAGCAGTACTTC. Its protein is CASSHGQSNPYEQYF.